Only a few counts were recorded for the clone carrying this T cell receptor (beta chain). This record belongs to a study of blood T cell repertoires in COVID-19. Turning to the study itself: Acute-phase and convalescent COVID-19 samples originated in the United States, Italy and Spain. PBMCs, B-cell-depleted T cells, or T cells were the source of the cDNA or gDNA that made up the material.

Authors' processing steps: For nucleated cells, counts were estimated from reference gene primer amplification. Some clones are missing from TCRdb's copy, which holds only in-frame ones; the method was immunoSEQ multiplex PCR. The V and J calls and clone size come from that table; D and trimming were worked out from the DNA. The data contain approximately 63,000 clones, around 90% of them singletons. The CDR3 contains 15 residues. The germline gives CDR1 SGHDN, CDR2 FVKESK. Trimming left V 4 bases short and J 10 bases short, with 20 bases between. The source of this sequence is a woman older than 75 with active COVID-19. The chain couples TRBV14 to TRBJ2-1, with a possible D match to TRBD2 (6 bases). The sequenced sample was peripheral blood. DNA of the CDR3: TGTGCCAGCAGCCTCCTCGGCGGCGGGGCGAGGGAGCAGTTCTTC. Protein product: CASSLLGGGAREQFF.